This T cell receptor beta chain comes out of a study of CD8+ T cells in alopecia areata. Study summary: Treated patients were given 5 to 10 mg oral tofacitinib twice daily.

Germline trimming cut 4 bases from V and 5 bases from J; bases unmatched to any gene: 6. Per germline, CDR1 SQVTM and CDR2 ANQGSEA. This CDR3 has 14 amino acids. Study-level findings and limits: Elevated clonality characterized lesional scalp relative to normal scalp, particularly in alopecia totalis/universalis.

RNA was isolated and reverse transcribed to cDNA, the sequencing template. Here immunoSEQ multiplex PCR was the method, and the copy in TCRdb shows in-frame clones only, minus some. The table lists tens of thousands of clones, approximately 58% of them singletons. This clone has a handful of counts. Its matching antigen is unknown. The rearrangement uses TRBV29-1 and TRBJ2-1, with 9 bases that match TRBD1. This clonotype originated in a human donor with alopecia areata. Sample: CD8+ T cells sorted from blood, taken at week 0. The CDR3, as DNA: TGCAGCGTTGTGGGACAGGGATTCCACAATGAGCAGTTCTTC. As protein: CSVVGQGFHNEQFF.